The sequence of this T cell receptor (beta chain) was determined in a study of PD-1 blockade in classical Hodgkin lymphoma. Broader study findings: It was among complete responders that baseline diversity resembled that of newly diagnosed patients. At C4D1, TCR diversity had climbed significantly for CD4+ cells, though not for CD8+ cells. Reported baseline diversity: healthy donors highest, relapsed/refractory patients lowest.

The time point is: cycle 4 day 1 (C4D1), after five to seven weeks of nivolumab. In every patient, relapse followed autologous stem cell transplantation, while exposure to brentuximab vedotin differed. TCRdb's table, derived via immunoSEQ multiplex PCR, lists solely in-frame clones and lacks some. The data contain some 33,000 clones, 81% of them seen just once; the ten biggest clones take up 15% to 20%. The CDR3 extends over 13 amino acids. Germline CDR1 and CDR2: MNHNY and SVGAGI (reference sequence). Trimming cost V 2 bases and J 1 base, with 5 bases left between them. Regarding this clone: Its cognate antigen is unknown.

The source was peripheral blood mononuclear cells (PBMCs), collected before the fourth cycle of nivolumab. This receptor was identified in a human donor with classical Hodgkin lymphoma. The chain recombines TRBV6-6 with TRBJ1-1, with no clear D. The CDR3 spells CASSYPGNTEAFF. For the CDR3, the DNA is TGTGCCAGCAGTTACCCGGGGAACACTGAAGCTTTCTTT.